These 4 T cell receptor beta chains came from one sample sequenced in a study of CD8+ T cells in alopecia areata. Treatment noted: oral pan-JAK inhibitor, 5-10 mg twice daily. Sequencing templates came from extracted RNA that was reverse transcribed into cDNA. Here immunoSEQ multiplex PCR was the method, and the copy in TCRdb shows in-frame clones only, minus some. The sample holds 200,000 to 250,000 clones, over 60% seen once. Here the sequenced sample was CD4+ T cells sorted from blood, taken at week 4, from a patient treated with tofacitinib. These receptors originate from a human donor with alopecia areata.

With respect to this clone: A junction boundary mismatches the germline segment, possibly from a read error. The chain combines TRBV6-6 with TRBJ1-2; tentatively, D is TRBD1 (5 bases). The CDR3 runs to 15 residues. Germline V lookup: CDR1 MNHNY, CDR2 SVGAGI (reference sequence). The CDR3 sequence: CTSSPNPGRGDGYTF. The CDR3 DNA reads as TGTACCAGCAGTCCTAATCCGGGCCGAGGGGATGGCTACACCTTC.

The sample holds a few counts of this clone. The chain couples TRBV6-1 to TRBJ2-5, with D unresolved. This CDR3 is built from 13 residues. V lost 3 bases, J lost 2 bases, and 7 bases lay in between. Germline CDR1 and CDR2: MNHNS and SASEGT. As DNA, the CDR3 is TGTGCCAGCAGTGAGGTAGAGCAAGAGACCCAGTACTTC. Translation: CASSEVEQETQYF.

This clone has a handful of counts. The CDR3: CSERSGTNTEAFF. CDR3 coding DNA: TGCAGCGAGCGGTCAGGGACGAACACTGAAGCTTTCTTT. The chain recombines TRBV29-1 with TRBJ1-1; D is perhaps TRBD1 (5 bases). Germline V gene lookup returns CDR1 SQVTM and CDR2 ANQGSEA. CDR3 size: 13 residues. V lost 7 bases and J 1 base, leaving 13 bases between the germline ends.

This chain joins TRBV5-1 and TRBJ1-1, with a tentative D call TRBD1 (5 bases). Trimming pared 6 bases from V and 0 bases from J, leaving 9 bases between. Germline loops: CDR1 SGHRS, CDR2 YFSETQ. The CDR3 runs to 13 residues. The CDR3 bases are TGCGCCAGCAAGGGACCTATGAACACTGAAGCTTTCTTT. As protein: CASKGPMNTEAFF.